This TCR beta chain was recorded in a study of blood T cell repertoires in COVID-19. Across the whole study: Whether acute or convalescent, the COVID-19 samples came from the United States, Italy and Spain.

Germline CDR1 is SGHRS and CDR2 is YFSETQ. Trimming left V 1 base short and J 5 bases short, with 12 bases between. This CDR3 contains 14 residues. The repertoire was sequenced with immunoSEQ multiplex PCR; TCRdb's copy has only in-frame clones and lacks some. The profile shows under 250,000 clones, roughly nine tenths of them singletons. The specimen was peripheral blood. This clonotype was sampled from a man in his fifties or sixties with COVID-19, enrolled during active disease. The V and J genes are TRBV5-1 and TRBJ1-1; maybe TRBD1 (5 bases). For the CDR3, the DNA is TGCGCCAGCAGCTTGCTGGTGGGGGGAACTGAAGCTTTCTTT. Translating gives CASSLLVGGTEAFF.